This TCR beta chain was profiled in a study of blood T cell repertoires in COVID-19. Study details: The United States, Italy and Spain were the sources of the acute and convalescent COVID-19 samples. T cells, B-cell-depleted T cells, or PBMCs supplied cDNA or gDNA.

Authors' methods: Researchers report that nucleated cell counts were estimated from reference gene primer amplification. Measured with immunoSEQ multiplex PCR; TCRdb has only the in-frame clones, and not every one. The V and J calls and the clone size are those of that table, but D and trimming were determined from the DNA. This table has over 400,000 clones, less than 90% appearing once. The CDR3 contains 13 residues. The germline V and J ends were trimmed by 6 bases and 4 bases, with 13 bases remaining between them. Germline lookup yields CDR1 MGHRA and CDR2 YSYEKL. Symptom resolution, clearance, or two negative PCRs marked the recovered donors of Cohort 3.

This TCR was recovered from a woman aged 55 to 70 who had recovered from COVID-19. This rearrangement joins TRBV4-1 to TRBJ2-7; D may be TRBD1 (7 bases). Sample: PBMCs or T cells enriched from blood (not recorded which). The CDR3 sequence: CASSPTGRYEQYF. The CDR3, as DNA: TGCGCCAGCAGTCCGACAGGGAGGTACGAGCAGTACTTC.